This T cell receptor beta chain emerged from a study of blood T cell repertoires in COVID-19. Study summary: Nucleic acid was either cDNA or gDNA, and it came from T cells, B-cell-depleted T cells, or PBMCs.

Profiled with immunoSEQ multiplex PCR; TCRdb holds only in-frame clones, not every one. The data hold 80,000 or so clones, with about nine tenths observed a single time. The germline CDR1 and CDR2 sequences are MDHEN and SYDVKM. V lost 3 bases and J lost 10; bases outside the gene matches: 12. The CDR3 sequence is 15 residues long. This receptor was taken from a human donor in a cohort sampled during active COVID-19. The chain combines TRBV28 with TRBJ1-1; the match to TRBD1 covers 9 bases. Sample: peripheral blood. In DNA, the CDR3 is TGTGCCAGCAGTTTGGGTACAGGGGGCGCTTTTGGAGCTTTCTTT. Translating gives CASSLGTGGAFGAFF.